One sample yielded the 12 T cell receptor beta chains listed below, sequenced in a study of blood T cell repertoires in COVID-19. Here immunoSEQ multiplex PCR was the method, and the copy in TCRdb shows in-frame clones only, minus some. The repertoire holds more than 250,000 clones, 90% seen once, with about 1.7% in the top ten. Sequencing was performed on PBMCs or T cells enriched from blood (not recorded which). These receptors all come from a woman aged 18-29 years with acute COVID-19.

CDR3 sequence: CASSFPSIPYEQYF. DNA of the CDR3: TGCGCCAGCAGCTTTCCGAGTATACCCTACGAGCAGTACTTC. The gene calls are TRBV5-1 and TRBJ2-7; D gene ambiguous. Trimming stripped 2 bases from V and 2 bases from J, with 11 bases between. This CDR3 has 14 amino acids. CDR1 is SGHRS and CDR2 is YFSETQ in the germline V gene.

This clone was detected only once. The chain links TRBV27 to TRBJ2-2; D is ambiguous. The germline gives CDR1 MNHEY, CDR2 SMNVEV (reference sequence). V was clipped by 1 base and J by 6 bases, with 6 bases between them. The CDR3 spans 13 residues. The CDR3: CASSLFGSGELFF. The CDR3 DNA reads TGTGCCAGCAGTTTATTCGGGTCCGGGGAGCTGTTTTTT.

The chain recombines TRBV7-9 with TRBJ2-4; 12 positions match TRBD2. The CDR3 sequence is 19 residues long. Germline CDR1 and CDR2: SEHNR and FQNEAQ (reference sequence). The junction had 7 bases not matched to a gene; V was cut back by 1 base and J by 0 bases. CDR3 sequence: CASSLGWTSGALAKNIQYF. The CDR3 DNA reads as TGTGCCAGCAGCTTAGGATGGACTAGCGGGGCACTAGCCAAAAACATTCAGTACTTC.

The CDR3 reads CASSLGQAYNEKLFF. DNA of the CDR3: TGTGCCAGCAGCCTCGGACAGGCCTATAATGAAAAACTGTTTTTT. The rearrangement uses TRBV5-5 and TRBJ1-4; TRBD1 matches 7 bases. V was clipped by 4 bases and J by 4 bases; unmatched bases: 7. Germline loops: CDR1 SGHKS, CDR2 YYEKEE (reference sequence). This CDR3 contains 15 residues.

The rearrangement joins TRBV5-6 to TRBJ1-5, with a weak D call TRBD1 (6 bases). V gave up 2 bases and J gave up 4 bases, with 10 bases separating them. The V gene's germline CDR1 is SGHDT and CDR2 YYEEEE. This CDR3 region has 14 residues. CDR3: CASSFGGMNQPQHF. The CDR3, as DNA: TGTGCCAGCAGCTTTGGGGGCATGAATCAGCCCCAGCATTTT.

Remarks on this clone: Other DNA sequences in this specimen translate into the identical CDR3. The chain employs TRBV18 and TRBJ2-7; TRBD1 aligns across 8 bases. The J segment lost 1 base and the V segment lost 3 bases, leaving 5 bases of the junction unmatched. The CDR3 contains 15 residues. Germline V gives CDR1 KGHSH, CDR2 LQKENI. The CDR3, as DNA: TGTGCCAGCTCACCCGACAGGGGTCTTTCCTACGAGCAGTACTTC. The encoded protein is CASSPDRGLSYEQYF.

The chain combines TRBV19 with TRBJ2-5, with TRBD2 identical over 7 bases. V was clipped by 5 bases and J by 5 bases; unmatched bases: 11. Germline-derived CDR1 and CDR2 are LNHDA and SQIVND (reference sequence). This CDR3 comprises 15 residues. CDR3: CASSERGRGRETQYF. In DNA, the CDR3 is TGTGCCAGTAGTGAGAGAGGGAGGGGCCGGGAGACCCAGTACTTC.

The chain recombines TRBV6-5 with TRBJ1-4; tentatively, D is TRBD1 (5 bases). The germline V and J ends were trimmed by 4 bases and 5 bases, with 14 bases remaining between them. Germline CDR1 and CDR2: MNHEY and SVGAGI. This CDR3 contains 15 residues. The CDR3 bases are TGTGCCAGCAGTTCCTTCAGGGCGGGGAATGAAAAACTGTTTTTT. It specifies CASSSFRAGNEKLFF.

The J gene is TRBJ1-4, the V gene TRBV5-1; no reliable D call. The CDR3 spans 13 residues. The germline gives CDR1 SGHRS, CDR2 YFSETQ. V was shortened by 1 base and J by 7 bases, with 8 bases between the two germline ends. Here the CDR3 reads CASSLWRAEKLFF. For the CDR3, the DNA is TGCGCCAGCAGCTTGTGGAGGGCTGAAAAACTGTTTTTT.

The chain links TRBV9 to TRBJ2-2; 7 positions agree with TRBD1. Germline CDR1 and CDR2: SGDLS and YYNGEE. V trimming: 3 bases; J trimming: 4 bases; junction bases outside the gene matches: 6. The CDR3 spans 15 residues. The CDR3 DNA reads TGTGCCAGCAGCGACGGGGACAGAATCACCGGGGAGCTGTTTTTT. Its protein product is CASSDGDRITGELFF.

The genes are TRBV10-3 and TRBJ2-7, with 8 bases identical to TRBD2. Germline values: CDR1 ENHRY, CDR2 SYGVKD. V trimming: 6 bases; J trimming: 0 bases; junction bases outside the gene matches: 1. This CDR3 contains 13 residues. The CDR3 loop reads CAISAGGSYEQYF. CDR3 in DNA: TGTGCCATCAGCGCGGGAGGCTCCTACGAGCAGTACTTC.

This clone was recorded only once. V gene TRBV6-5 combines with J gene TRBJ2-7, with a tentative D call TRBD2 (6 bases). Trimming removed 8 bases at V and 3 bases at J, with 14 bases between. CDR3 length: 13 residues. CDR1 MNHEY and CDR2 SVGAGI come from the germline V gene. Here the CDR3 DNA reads TGTGCCAGCGGTACTAGCAGCTTCTACGAGCAGTACTTC. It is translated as CASGTSSFYEQYF.